This T cell receptor beta chain was recorded in a study of Tregs in tolerant kidney transplant recipients. Study results and caveats: This study did not directly address biological reproducibility. Expanding Tregs on activated donor B cells appeared to best identify donor-specific TCRbeta clones. Few patients were studied, so findings need validation in larger groups.

Germline V gives CDR1 MGHRA, CDR2 YSYEKL. The CDR3 has 14 residues. Thawed PBMCs were FACS-sorted into unstimulated CD4+CD25+CD127- regulatory T cells, CD4+CD25- non-regulatory cells, CD4 and CD8 cells. A word on this clone: Its matching antigen is unknown. Sequence at one end of the junction differs from germline and may be a read error.

The repertoire was sequenced with immunoSEQ multiplex PCR; TCRdb's copy has only in-frame clones and lacks some. The repertoire holds some 240,000 clones, with approximately 83% as singletons. The sequencing input was CD4+ T cells from blood. The chain carries TRBV4-1 and TRBJ1-1; D is possibly TRBD1 (5 bases). The TCR comes from a human donor in good health. CDR3 in DNA: TGCGTCAGCAGCCAATCCCCGGGGCACACTGAAGCTTTCTTT. Its translation is CVSSQSPGHTEAFF.